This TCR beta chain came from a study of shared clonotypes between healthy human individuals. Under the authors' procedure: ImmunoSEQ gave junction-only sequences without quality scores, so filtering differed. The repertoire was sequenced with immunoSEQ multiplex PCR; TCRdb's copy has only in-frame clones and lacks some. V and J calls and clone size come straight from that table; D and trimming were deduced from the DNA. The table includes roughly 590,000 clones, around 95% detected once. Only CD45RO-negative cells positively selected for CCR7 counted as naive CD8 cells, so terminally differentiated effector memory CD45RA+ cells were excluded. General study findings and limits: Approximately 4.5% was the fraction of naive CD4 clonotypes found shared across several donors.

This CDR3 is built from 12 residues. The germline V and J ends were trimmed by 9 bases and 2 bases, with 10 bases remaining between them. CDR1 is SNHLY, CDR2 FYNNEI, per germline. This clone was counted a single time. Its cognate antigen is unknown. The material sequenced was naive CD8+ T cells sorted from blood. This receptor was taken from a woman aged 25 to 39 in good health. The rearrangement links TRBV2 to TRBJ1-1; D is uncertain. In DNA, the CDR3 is TGTGCCAGAAACATGGGCAACACTGAAGCTTTCTTT. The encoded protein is CARNMGNTEAFF.